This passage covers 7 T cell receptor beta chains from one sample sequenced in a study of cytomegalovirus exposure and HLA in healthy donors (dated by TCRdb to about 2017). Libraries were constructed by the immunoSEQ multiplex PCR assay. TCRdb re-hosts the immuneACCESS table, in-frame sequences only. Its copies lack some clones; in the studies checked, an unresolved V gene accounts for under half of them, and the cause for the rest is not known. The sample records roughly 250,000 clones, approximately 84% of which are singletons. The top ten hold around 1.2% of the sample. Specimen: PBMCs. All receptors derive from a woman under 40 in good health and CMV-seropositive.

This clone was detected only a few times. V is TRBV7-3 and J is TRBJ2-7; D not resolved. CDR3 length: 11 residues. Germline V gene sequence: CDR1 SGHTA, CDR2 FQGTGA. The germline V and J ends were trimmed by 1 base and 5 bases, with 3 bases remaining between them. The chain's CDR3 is CASSLNNEQYF. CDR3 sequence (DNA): TGTGCCAGCAGCTTAAATAACGAGCAGTACTTC.

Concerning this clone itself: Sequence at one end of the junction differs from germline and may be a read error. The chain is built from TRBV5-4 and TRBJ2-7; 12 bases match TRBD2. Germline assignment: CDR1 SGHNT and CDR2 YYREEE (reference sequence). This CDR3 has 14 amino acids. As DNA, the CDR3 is TGTGCCAGCAGCTTGGGACTAGCGGGAGAGGAGGAGTGCTTC. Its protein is CASSLGLAGEEECF. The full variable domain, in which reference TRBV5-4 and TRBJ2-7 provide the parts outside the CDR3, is ETGVTQSPTHLIKTRGQQVTLRCSSQSGHNTVSWYQQALGQGPQFIFQYYREEENGRGNFPPRFSGLQFPNYSSELNVNALELDDSALYLCASSLGLAGEEECFGPGTRLTVT.

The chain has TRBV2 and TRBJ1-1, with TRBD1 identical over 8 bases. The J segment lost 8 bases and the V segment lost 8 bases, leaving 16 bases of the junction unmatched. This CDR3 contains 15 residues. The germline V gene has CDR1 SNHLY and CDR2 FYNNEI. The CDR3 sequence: CASLNPTSGQGEAFF. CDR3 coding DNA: TGTGCCAGCCTCAACCCGACATCCGGACAGGGCGAAGCTTTCTTT.

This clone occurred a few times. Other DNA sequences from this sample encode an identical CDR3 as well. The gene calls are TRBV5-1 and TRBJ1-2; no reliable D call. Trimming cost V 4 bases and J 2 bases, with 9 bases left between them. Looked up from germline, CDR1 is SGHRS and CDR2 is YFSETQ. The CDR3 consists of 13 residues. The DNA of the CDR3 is TGCGCCAGCAGCCTGGACGGGAACTATGGCTACACCTTC. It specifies CASSLDGNYGYTF.

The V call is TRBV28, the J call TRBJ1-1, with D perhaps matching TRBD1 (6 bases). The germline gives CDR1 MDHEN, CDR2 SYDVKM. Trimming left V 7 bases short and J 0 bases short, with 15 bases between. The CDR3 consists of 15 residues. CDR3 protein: CASTQGTGLNTEAFF. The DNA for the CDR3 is TGTGCCAGCACCCAGGGAACAGGGCTGAACACTGAAGCTTTCTTT. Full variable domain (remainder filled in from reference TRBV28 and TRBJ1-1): DVKVTQSSRYLVKRTGEKVFLECVQDMDHENMFWYRQDPGLGLRLIYFSYDVKMKEKGDIPEGYSVSREKKERFSLILESASTNQTSMYLCASTQGTGLNTEAFFGQGTRLTVV.

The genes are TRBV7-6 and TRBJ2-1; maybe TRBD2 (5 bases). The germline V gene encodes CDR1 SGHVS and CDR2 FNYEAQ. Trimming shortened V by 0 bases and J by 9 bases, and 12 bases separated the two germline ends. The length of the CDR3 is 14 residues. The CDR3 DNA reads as TGTGCCAGCAGCTTAGCGGGAGATGGGATTGAGCAGTTCTTC. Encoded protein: CASSLAGDGIEQFF.

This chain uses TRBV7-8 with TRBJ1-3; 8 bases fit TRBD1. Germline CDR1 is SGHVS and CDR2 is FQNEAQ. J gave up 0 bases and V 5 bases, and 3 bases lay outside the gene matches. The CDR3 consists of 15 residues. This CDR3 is CASSPQGASGNTIYF. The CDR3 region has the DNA TGTGCCAGCAGCCCGCAGGGGGCCTCTGGAAACACCATATATTTT.